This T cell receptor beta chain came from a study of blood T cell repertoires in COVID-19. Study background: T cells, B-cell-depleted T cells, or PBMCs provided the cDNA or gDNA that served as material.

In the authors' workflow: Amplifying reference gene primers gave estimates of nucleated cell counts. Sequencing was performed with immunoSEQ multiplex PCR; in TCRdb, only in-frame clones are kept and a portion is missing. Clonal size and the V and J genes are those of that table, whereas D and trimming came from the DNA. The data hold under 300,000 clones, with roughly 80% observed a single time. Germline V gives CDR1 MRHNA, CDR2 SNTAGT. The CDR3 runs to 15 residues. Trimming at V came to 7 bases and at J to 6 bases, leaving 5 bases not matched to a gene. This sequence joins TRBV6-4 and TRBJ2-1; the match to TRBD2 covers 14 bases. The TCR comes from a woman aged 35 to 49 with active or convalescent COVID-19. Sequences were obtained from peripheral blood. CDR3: CASTRLAGGPNEQFF. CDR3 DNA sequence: TGTGCCAGCACAAGACTAGCGGGGGGGCCCAATGAGCAGTTCTTC.